Listed below are T cell receptor beta chains from one sample, sequenced in a study of blood T cell repertoires in COVID-19. Assay: immunoSEQ multiplex PCR; the TCRdb copy retains only in-frame clones and omits some. Among 150,000 to 200,000 clones listed, 81% were seen once. What was sequenced was peripheral blood. All receptors derive from a man aged 55 to 70 with active or convalescent COVID-19. Both conserved end residues are part of each CDR3. The D gene is left open where the match is weak. For some rows the clone size is stated as once, few or many, or as a class when expanded; others skip it.

cdr3_aa | cdr3_nt | clone_size | j_call | d_call | v_call
CASSFGLNYEQYF | TGTGCCAGCAGCTTCGGACTGAACTACGAGCAGTACTTC | - | TRBJ2-7 | - | TRBV3-1/TRBV3-2
CASSEPSGGAYEQYF | TGTGCCAGCAGTGAACCAAGCGGGGGGGCTTACGAGCAGTACTTC | - | TRBJ2-7 | TRBD2 | TRBV25-1
CATSETGLLNQPQHF | TGTGCCACCAGCGAGACAGGGTTACTAAATCAGCCCCAGCATTTT | - | TRBJ1-5 | TRBD1 | TRBV24-1
CASSYFTGELFF | TGTGCCAGCAGCTACTTTACCGGGGAGCTGTTTTTT | - | TRBJ2-2 | - | TRBV7-9
CASSSSGSVHEQYF | TGTGCCAGCAGTTCTAGCGGGAGTGTACACGAGCAGTACTTC | - | TRBJ2-7 | TRBD2 | TRBV28
CASSFGEDSEQYF | TGTGCCAGCAGCTTCGGGGAGGATTCCGAGCAGTACTTC | - | TRBJ2-7 | - | TRBV7-8
CASSQDLGLANEQFF | TGCGCCAGCAGCCAAGATTTAGGACTTGCAAATGAGCAGTTCTTC | - | TRBJ2-1 | - | TRBV4-1
CASTTSNQPQHF | TGTGCCAGCACTACCAGCAATCAGCCCCAGCATTTT | - | TRBJ1-5 | - | TRBV6-5
CASSSRQGPSNQPQHF | TGTGCCAGCAGTTCGCGACAGGGGCCTAGCAATCAGCCCCAGCATTTT | - | TRBJ1-5 | TRBD1 | TRBV6-5
CAISPRGQPNNSPLHF | TGTGCCATCAGCCCGAGGGGACAGCCAAATAATTCACCCCTCCACTTT | - | TRBJ1-6 | TRBD1 | TRBV10-3
CSVATVAYEQYF | TGCAGCGTTGCCACGGTGGCCTACGAGCAGTACTTC | - | TRBJ2-7 | - | TRBV29-1
CASSSTRGPLYEQYF | TGTGCCAGCAGCTCGACCCGAGGCCCACTCTACGAGCAGTACTTC | - | TRBJ2-7 | - | TRBV11-2
CASSLGKGGAYGYTF | TGTGCCAGCAGCTTAGGGAAAGGTGGGGCCTATGGCTACACCTTC | - | TRBJ1-2 | - | TRBV11-2
CASSFSDSYEQYF | TGTGCCAGCAGCTTCAGTGACTCCTACGAGCAGTACTTC | - | TRBJ2-7 | - | TRBV7-9
CASSLGPPSSYEQYF | TGTGCCAGCAGTCTAGGCCCCCCGAGCTCCTACGAGCAGTACTTC | - | TRBJ2-7 | - | TRBV28
CASSERDRKSSGGYTF | TGTGCCAGCAGTGAAAGGGACAGGAAGTCATCGGGTGGCTACACCTTC | - | TRBJ1-2 | TRBD1 | TRBV6-1
CSVERTSRETQYF | TGCAGCGTTGAACGGACTAGCCGGGAGACCCAGTACTTC | - | TRBJ2-5 | TRBD2 | TRBV29-1
CASSFTGTAYEQYF | TGTGCCAGCAGCTTCACAGGGACCGCCTACGAGCAGTACTTC | - | TRBJ2-7 | - | TRBV5-5
CASSLQGSQPQHF | TGTGCCAGCTCATTACAGGGGAGTCAGCCCCAGCATTTT | once | TRBJ1-5 | TRBD1 | TRBV18
CASSLPTRVGGYTF | TGTGCCAGCAGCCTCCCGACGAGGGTCGGCGGCTACACCTTC | - | TRBJ1-2 | - | TRBV7-9
CSVERGGATDTQYF | TGCAGCGTTGAAAGAGGTGGGGCGACAGATACGCAGTATTTT | - | TRBJ2-3 | - | TRBV29-1
CSASWGAGTRAETQYF | TGCAGTGCTAGTTGGGGGGCCGGGACTAGGGCAGAGACCCAGTACTTC | - | TRBJ2-5 | TRBD2 | TRBV20-1
CASSYRQGGLNTEAFF | TGTGCCAGCAGTTACAGGCAGGGGGGCTTAAACACTGAAGCTTTCTTT | once | TRBJ1-1 | TRBD1 | TRBV6-5
CASSLEQGDNQPQHF | TGTGCCAGCAGCTTAGAACAGGGGGACAATCAGCCCCAGCATTTT | - | TRBJ1-5 | TRBD1 | TRBV7-2
CASTPGREVYGYTF | TGTGCCAGCACCCCAGGGCGCGAGGTCTATGGCTACACCTTC | - | TRBJ1-2 | - | TRBV5-5
CASSVAAGLNTGELFF | TGTGCCAGCAGCGTAGCTGCGGGTTTGAACACCGGGGAGCTGTTTTTT | few | TRBJ2-2 | - | TRBV9
CASSQPSGEQYF | TGTGCCAGCTCACAACCGAGCGGTGAGCAGTACTTC | - | TRBJ2-7 | - | TRBV18
CASSFPPGLAGNTGELFF | TGTGCCAGCAGTTTTCCCCCTGGACTAGCGGGCAACACCGGGGAGCTGTTTTTT | - | TRBJ2-2 | TRBD2 | TRBV27
CASSIDRGSGSYEQYF | TGTGCCAGCAGCATCGACAGGGGATCGGGGTCCTACGAGCAGTACTTC | - | TRBJ2-7 | TRBD1 | TRBV11-2
CASSLGGALKDTIYF | TGCGCCAGCAGCTTGGGGGGCGCATTAAAGGACACCATATATTTT | - | TRBJ1-3 | - | TRBV5-1
CAITADGSSGANVLTF | TGTGCCATCACCGCCGACGGGAGCTCTGGGGCCAACGTCCTGACTTTC | - | TRBJ2-6 | - | TRBV10-3
CASSLRQLARSPLHF | TGTGCCAGCAGTTTACGCCAGTTAGCGCGATCACCCCTCCACTTT | - | TRBJ1-6 | - | TRBV28
CASSRGTGSLESEKLFF | TGCGCCAGCAGCCGCGGGACAGGGAGCCTGGAGAGTGAAAAACTGTTTTTT | - | TRBJ1-4 | TRBD1 | TRBV5-1
CASSRTGGNTGELFF | TGTGCCAGCAGTCGGACAGGGGGCAACACCGGGGAGCTGTTTTTT | few | TRBJ2-2 | TRBD1 | TRBV11-1
CASSKSALGYEKLFF | TGTGCCAGCAGCAAAAGCGCGTTGGGTTATGAAAAACTGTTTTTT | - | TRBJ1-4 | - | TRBV14
CAISGQGSSRAFF | TGTGCCATCAGCGGACAGGGCAGTTCTCGCGCTTTCTTT | - | TRBJ1-1 | TRBD1 | TRBV10-3